This T cell receptor (beta chain) was identified in a study of cytomegalovirus exposure and HLA in healthy donors. Study details: The same platform as the roughly 700 first-cohort repertoires was used for the 95 to 150 validation repertoires, a later analysis reported.

The donors were in the roughly 130-subject validation cohort, distinct from the 666-subject first cohort. Measured with immunoSEQ multiplex PCR; TCRdb has only the in-frame clones, and not every one. The table shows more than 95,000 clones, with roughly 95% occurring only once. Trimming removed 3 bases at V and 3 bases at J, with 5 bases between. This CDR3 has 13 amino acids. Germline V gene lookup returns CDR1 LNHNV and CDR2 YYDKDF (reference sequence). The chain uses TRBV15 and TRBJ2-2, with D perhaps TRBD2 (5 bases). The sample was PBMCs. The clonotype comes from a man between 18 and 29 years old in good health and CMV-seronegative. The CDR3 reads CATSSGDTGELFF. The CDR3 DNA sequence: TGTGCCACCAGCAGCGGGGACACCGGGGAGCTGTTTTTT.